Following are 10 T cell receptor beta chains from one sample sequenced in a study of CD8 T cells in ankylosing spondylitis. Points from the study as a whole: In ankylosing spondylitis blood, a motif of eight highly homologous TCR beta variants appeared characteristic.

TCRdb called the 5' RACE reads again in MiXCR, with one record for every CDR3 protein. This table holds over 400,000 distinct CDR3 sequences, roughly a quarter found once. These TCRs' antigens remain unknown. Sequenced material: blood, either unsorted or a sorted T cell fraction (not recorded which). These receptors came from a male donor with ankylosing spondylitis.

This clonotype showed up just a few times. CDR3 bases: TGCGCCAGCAGCCAAGATTACAGCTCACGTCGGGCTTTCTTT. Residues: CASSQDYSSRRAFF. V and J are TRBV4-1 and TRBJ1-1; D unresolved. The CDR3 is 14 residues long. The V end lost 0 bases, the J end lost 11 bases, and 16 bases lay between the germline ends. Per the germline V gene, CDR1 is MGHRA and CDR2 is YSYEKL.

The V gene is TRBV12-3 or TRBV12-4, the J gene TRBJ1-3, with no clear D. V lost 6 bases and J lost 1, with 10 bases in between. CDR3 length: 14 amino acids. Here the CDR3 reads CASRPPGSGNTIYF. In DNA, the CDR3 is TGTGCCAGCAGACCTCCGGGGTCTGGAAACACCATATATTTT.

This clonotype was detected ten times or more. The V and J genes are TRBV15 and TRBJ2-3, with a tentative D call TRBD2 (5 bases). The CDR3 extends over 16 amino acids. Germline loops: CDR1 LNHNV, CDR2 YYDKDF (reference sequence). V lost 0 bases to trimming and J lost 0 bases, with 10 bases between them. The CDR3 region has the DNA TGTGCCACCAGCAGAGATCTGAGCGGTAGCACAGATACGCAGTATTTT. As protein: CATSRDLSGSTDTQYF.

This clonotype was recorded a few times. DNA of the CDR3: TGCGCCAGCAGCTTGGCAGGAAAGACCTACGAGCAGTACTTC. It specifies CASSLAGKTYEQYF. The chain couples TRBV5-1 to TRBJ2-7; D gene ambiguous. V lost 0 bases, J lost 2 bases, and 9 bases lay in between. The CDR3 loop spans 14 amino acids. In germline, CDR1 is SGHRS, CDR2 YFSETQ. Variable domain in full (rest from reference TRBV5-1 and TRBJ2-7): KAGVTQTPRYLIKTRGQQVTLSCSPISGHRSVSWYQQTPGQGLQFLFEYFSETQRNKGNFPGRFSGRQFSNSRSEMNVSTLELGDSALYLCASSLAGKTYEQYFGPGTRLTVT.

The rearrangement uses TRBV12-3 or TRBV12-4 and TRBJ2-5; D unclear. This CDR3 spans 13 amino acids. V lost 6 bases, J lost 2 bases, and 10 bases lay in between. The CDR3 nucleotides read TGTGCCAGCAGGCAAAGTGGGCAAGAGACCCAGTACTTC. Its protein product is CASRQSGQETQYF.

The rearrangement joins TRBV4-1 to TRBJ2-3; no definite D call. Germline V CDR1 and CDR2: MGHRA, YSYEKL. The CDR3 consists of 15 residues. Between the trimmed V and J ends, which lost 4 bases and 0 bases, there was a span of 11 bases. The CDR3 loop is CASSRRSVSTDTQYF. As DNA, the CDR3 is TGCGCCAGCAGCCGCCGGTCCGTTAGCACAGATACGCAGTATTTT.

This clonotype was detected only a few times. The chain has TRBV5-1 and TRBJ2-1, with D possibly being TRBD1 (5 bases). From germline, CDR1 is SGHRS and CDR2 YFSETQ. V was pared by 2 bases and J by 5 bases, with 8 bases between. CDR3 length: 13 residues. The CDR3 here is CASSFRQNNEQFF. The CDR3 DNA reads as TGCGCCAGCAGCTTTCGACAGAACAATGAGCAGTTCTTC.

The V gene is TRBV5-4, the J gene TRBJ2-1; 10 bases are a match to TRBD2. The germline V gene encodes CDR1 SGHNT and CDR2 YYREEE (reference sequence). The CDR3 sequence is 16 residues long. V trimming: 0 bases; J trimming: 6 bases; junction bases outside the gene matches: 6. The CDR3 DNA is TGTGCCAGCAGCTTGGGCGGGACTAGCGCCATCAATGAGCAGTTCTTC. Its translation is CASSLGGTSAINEQFF.

This clonotype was seen only a few times. The chain has TRBV21-1 and TRBJ1-2; the listed D gene, TRBD1, was not tested against the DNA. TRBV21-1 is designated a pseudogene. CDR3 size: 12 residues. CDR3 loop: CASTDRDYGYTF. CDR3 DNA: TGTGCCAGCACCGACAGGGACTATGGCTACACCTTC.

J is TRBJ1-1 and V is TRBV3-1; 10 bases match TRBD1. CDR1 is LGHDT, CDR2 YNNKEL, per germline (reference sequence). Losses at the gene ends were 6 bases for V and 1 base for J; bases not matched to a gene: 5. This CDR3 contains 15 residues. The CDR3 sequence: CASSDRGLANTEAFF. Written as DNA, the CDR3 is TGTGCCAGCAGTGACAGGGGGCTGGCGAACACTGAAGCTTTCTTT.